This TCR beta chain was sequenced for a study of T cell responses to AZD1222 COVID-19 vaccine. Only in-frame clones appear in the TCRdb table, and some are missing; sequencing was by immunoSEQ multiplex PCR. Altogether over 130,000 clones are present, 92% being singletons, with the ten largest covering approximately 3.3%. Looked up from germline, CDR1 is MGHDK and CDR2 is SYGVNS. Trimming took off 0 bases at V and 5 bases at J, with 14 bases between the two ends. The CDR3 totals 17 residues. The gene calls are TRBV25-1 and TRBJ1-6; D gene ambiguous. The clonotype originates from an adult who received the AZD1222 COVID-19 vaccine. Sequencing used peripheral blood, obtained 28 days after the second AZD1222 dose. The DNA of the CDR3 is TGTGCCAGCAGTGAATATTTAACGGCGGATGATAATTCACCCCTCCACTTT. Encoded protein: CASSEYLTADDNSPLHF.